One and the same sample provided the 15 T cell receptor beta chains below, sequenced in a study of control samples from healthy donors and cancer patients. The protocol was immunoSEQ multiplex PCR, while the TCRdb copy is restricted to in-frame clones and leaves out a portion. The sample consists of about 120,000 clones, 89% of them appearing once. Sample: blood. These receptors all come from a middle-aged man in good health.

V and J are TRBV7-6 and TRBJ2-1; 14 bases fit TRBD2. This CDR3 is 20 amino acids long. Germline trimming cut 5 bases from V and 0 bases from J; bases unmatched to any gene: 12. CDR1 is SGHVS, CDR2 FNYEAQ, per germline. CDR3 protein: CASSRPQTSGGAHSYNEQFF. The CDR3 DNA reads TGTGCCAGCAGCCGCCCCCAGACTAGCGGGGGGGCCCACTCCTACAATGAGCAGTTCTTC.

To note about this clone: Other DNA variants within this sample encode the same CDR3. This rearrangement joins TRBV4-1 to TRBJ1-2; D uncertain. The CDR3 spans 14 residues. V dropped 0 bases and J dropped 7 bases, with 12 bases sitting between them. Germline V gene lookup returns CDR1 MGHRA and CDR2 YSYEKL. CDR3 coding DNA: TGCGCCAGCAGCCAAGAGGCCGGGATTCTTGGCTACACCTTC. Protein product: CASSQEAGILGYTF.

The chain links TRBV29-1 to TRBJ2-3, with TRBD1 identical over 7 bases. This CDR3 is 15 amino acids long. CDR1 is SQVTM, CDR2 ANQGSEA, per germline. The V and J ends lost 8 bases and 0 bases, in that order; junction bases with no gene match: 11. The CDR3 here is CSTTGTATSTDTQYF. CDR3 nucleotide sequence: TGCAGCACGACCGGGACAGCTACTAGCACAGATACGCAGTATTTT.

V usage is TRBV25-1 and J usage is TRBJ1-2; D unresolved. V was trimmed by 6 bases and J by 2 bases, leaving 7 bases between them. The CDR3 spans 12 residues. Germline assignment: CDR1 MGHDK and CDR2 SYGVNS. The CDR3, as DNA: TGTGCCAGCAGGTCGGGGAACTATGGCTACACCTTC. Its protein product is CASRSGNYGYTF.

The rearrangement joins TRBV7-2 to TRBJ1-3; tentative D call: TRBD1 (5 bases). This CDR3 has 17 amino acids. V lost 2 bases, J lost 2 bases, and 16 bases lay in between. The germline gives CDR1 SGHTA, CDR2 FQGNSA. Written as DNA, the CDR3 is TGTGCCAGCAGCTTATACGAGGGGAGAGGGACTGGAAACACCATATATTTT. Its protein product is CASSLYEGRGTGNTIYF.

This clone has only one observation. The chain is built from TRBV20-1 and TRBJ1-1; TRBD1 matches at 8 bases. Germline V gene lookup returns CDR1 DFQATT and CDR2 SNEGSKA (reference sequence). After removal of 3 bases from V and 0 bases from J, the junction contained 9 bases not matched to a gene. The CDR3 is 16 amino acids. CDR3 sequence reads: CSASPIDRGMNTEAFF. The CDR3 DNA sequence: TGCAGTGCTAGTCCGATTGACAGGGGAATGAACACTGAAGCTTTCTTT.

V gene TRBV7-6 combines with J gene TRBJ1-1; D perhaps matches TRBD1 (5 bases). Germline V gene lookup returns CDR1 SGHVS and CDR2 FNYEAQ. The CDR3 loop spans 13 amino acids. V was cut by 4 bases and J by 7 bases, with 13 bases left in between. The CDR3 loop is CASSWSGGNEAFF. For the CDR3, the DNA is TGTGCCAGCAGCTGGTCCGGGGGAAATGAAGCTTTCTTT.

The chain recombines TRBV19 with TRBJ2-3; TRBD2 aligns across 7 bases. V lost 3 bases to trimming and J lost 0 bases; unmatched junction nucleotides: 6. There are 16 residues in the CDR3. Germline assignment: CDR1 LNHDA and CDR2 SQIVND (reference sequence). The CDR3 DNA sequence: TGTGCCAGTAGTATTGGGGCTAGCGGAAGCACAGATACGCAGTATTTT. It yields the protein CASSIGASGSTDTQYF.

J is TRBJ2-3 and V is TRBV29-1, with D possibly TRBD1 on 6 matching bases. Germline CDR1 SQVTM, CDR2 ANQGSEA. The length of the CDR3 is 13 residues. The V end was cut by 6 bases, the J end by 5 bases, with 15 bases between. The CDR3 is CSVGAGERDTQYF. The CDR3 DNA follows: TGCAGCGTGGGGGCAGGGGAAAGAGATACGCAGTATTTT.

The chain carries TRBV3-1 (or the pseudogene TRBV3-2) and TRBJ2-7; 9 bases align to TRBD2. The CDR3 consists of 15 residues. With 3 bases clipped from V and 5 bases from J, the junction kept 8 bases outside the gene matches. From germline, CDR1 is LGHDT and CDR2 YNNKEL (reference sequence). The CDR3 loop reads CASSQGRGGPHEQYF. The CDR3 region has the DNA TGTGCCAGCAGCCAGGGGCGGGGGGGCCCCCACGAGCAGTACTTC.

This clone was seen more than once but under ten times. V usage is TRBV10-2 and J usage is TRBJ2-5, with D perhaps matching TRBD1 (5 bases). V lost 5 bases, J lost 4 bases, and 11 bases lay in between. Germline CDR1 is WSHSY and CDR2 is SAAADI. The CDR3 runs to 13 residues. Written as DNA, the CDR3 is TGCGCCAGCAGTAGTCAGGGCCGAGAGACCCAGTACTTC. This sequence encodes CASSSQGRETQYF.

The chain uses TRBV18 and TRBJ2-7; TRBD1 matches at 9 bases. Germline assignment: CDR1 KGHSH and CDR2 LQKENI. The length of the CDR3 is 14 residues. The J segment lost 4 bases and the V segment lost 6 bases, leaving 7 bases of the junction unmatched. CDR3 loop: CASSLGQGPYEQYF. In DNA form, the CDR3 reads TGTGCCAGCTCCCTTGGACAGGGGCCTTACGAGCAGTACTTC.

This clone appeared once. The rearrangement joins TRBV4-2 to TRBJ2-4; TRBD2 might be the D (5 bases). V was clipped by 0 bases and J by 4 bases, with 13 bases between them. The CDR3 is made up of 16 amino acids. Germline loops: CDR1 LGHNA, CDR2 YNFKEQ. CDR3 coding DNA: TGTGCCAGCAGCCAAGACTCCAGAGCGGAAAAAAACATTCAGTACTTC. Its protein is CASSQDSRAEKNIQYF.

The chain links TRBV7-2 to TRBJ2-7; 7 bases match TRBD1. V trimming: 5 bases; J trimming: 4 bases; junction bases outside the gene matches: 5. Germline V lookup: CDR1 SGHTA, CDR2 FQGNSA. The CDR3 runs 13 residues. Here the CDR3 DNA reads TGTGCCAGCAGCCGGGACAGCCCTTACGAGCAGTACTTC. Translated, it gives CASSRDSPYEQYF.

The J gene is TRBJ1-5, the V gene TRBV6-5; tentative D call: TRBD1 (6 bases). Trimming stripped 5 bases from V and 3 bases from J, with 14 bases between. Looked up from germline, CDR1 is MNHEY and CDR2 is SVGAGI. This CDR3 has 15 amino acids. DNA for the CDR3: TGTGCCAGCAGTCCAGGGGACCATATCAATCAGCCCCAGCATTTT. This encodes CASSPGDHINQPQHF.